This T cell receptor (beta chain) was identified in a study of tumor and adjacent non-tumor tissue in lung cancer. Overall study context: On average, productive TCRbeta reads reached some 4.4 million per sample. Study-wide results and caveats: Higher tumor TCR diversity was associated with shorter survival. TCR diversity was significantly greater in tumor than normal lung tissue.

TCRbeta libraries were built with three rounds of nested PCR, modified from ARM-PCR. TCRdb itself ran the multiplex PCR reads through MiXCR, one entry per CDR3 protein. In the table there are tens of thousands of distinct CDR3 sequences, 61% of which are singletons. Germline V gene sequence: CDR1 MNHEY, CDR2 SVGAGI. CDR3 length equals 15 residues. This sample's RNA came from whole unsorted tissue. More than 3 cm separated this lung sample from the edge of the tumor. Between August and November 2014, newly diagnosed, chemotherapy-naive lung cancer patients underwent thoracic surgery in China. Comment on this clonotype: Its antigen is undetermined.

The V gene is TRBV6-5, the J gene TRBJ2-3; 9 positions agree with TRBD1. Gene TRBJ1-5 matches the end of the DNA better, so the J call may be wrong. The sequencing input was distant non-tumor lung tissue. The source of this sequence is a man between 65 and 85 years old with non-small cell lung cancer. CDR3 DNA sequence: TGTGCCAGCAGACAGGGGGCTCTGTTCGCGGATACGCAGCATTTT. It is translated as CASRQGALFADTQHF.